These T cell receptor beta chains were read from a single sample in a study of blood T cell repertoires in COVID-19. The data were produced by immunoSEQ multiplex PCR, yet TCRdb's version contains in-frame clones alone and is incomplete. Of 200,000 or so clones listed, 80% to 95% were seen once; the top ten hold 0.82%. The sample consisted of peripheral blood. Source of these receptors: a man between 60 and 75 years old with COVID-19, enrolled during active disease. CDR3s include the opening cysteine and the closing phenylalanine or tryptophan. Each record gives: J gene, V gene, clone size, CDR3 length, D gene, CDR3 DNA, CDR3 protein. A D gene is named only where the DNA matches it firmly. Some rows mark clone size as missing; the rest say once, few, many or name a class of expanded clone.

J gene: TRBJ2-7; V gene: TRBV27; clone size: -; CDR3 length: 14; D gene: -; CDR3 DNA: TGTGCCAGCACCCCCGCCAGGGGGGCCTACGAGCAGTACTTC; CDR3 protein: CASTPARGAYEQYF
J gene: TRBJ1-1; V gene: TRBV6-1; clone size: -; CDR3 length: 15; D gene: -; CDR3 DNA: TGTGCCAGCAGTGACCCTGGACTGGTGAACACTGAAGCTTTCTTT; CDR3 protein: CASSDPGLVNTEAFF
J gene: TRBJ2-3; V gene: TRBV10-3; clone size: -; CDR3 length: 17; D gene: -; CDR3 DNA: TGTGCCATCAGTGAGTCCGGTGAACTAGCTTTCACAGATACGCAGTATTTT; CDR3 protein: CAISESGELAFTDTQYF
J gene: TRBJ2-5; V gene: TRBV5-4; clone size: few; CDR3 length: 13; D gene: -; CDR3 DNA: TGTGCCAGCAGCCGACCGGGATCAGAGACCCAGTACTTC; CDR3 protein: CASSRPGSETQYF
J gene: TRBJ2-1; V gene: TRBV6-2/TRBV6-3; clone size: -; CDR3 length: 15; D gene: TRBD2; CDR3 DNA: TGTGCCAGCAGTTACTCGGGACTAGCGGGCAATGAGCAGTTCTTC; CDR3 protein: CASSYSGLAGNEQFF
J gene: TRBJ1-3; V gene: TRBV5-5; clone size: once; CDR3 length: 15; D gene: TRBD1; CDR3 DNA: TGTGCCAGCAGCGATGTGGGACAGGGGAGAAACACCATATATTTT; CDR3 protein: CASSDVGQGRNTIYF
J gene: TRBJ1-2; V gene: TRBV6-5; clone size: -; CDR3 length: 14; D gene: -; CDR3 DNA: TGTGCCAGCAGCAAACTCCAGGGTTACTATGGCTACACCTTC; CDR3 protein: CASSKLQGYYGYTF
J gene: TRBJ1-1; V gene: TRBV2; clone size: -; CDR3 length: 14; D gene: TRBD1; CDR3 DNA: TGTGCCAGCAGTTTGGACAGGGGGCTTACTGAAGCTTTCTTT; CDR3 protein: CASSLDRGLTEAFF
J gene: TRBJ1-2; V gene: TRBV3-1/TRBV3-2; clone size: -; CDR3 length: 14; D gene: TRBD1; CDR3 DNA: TGTGCCAGCAGCCGATCGACAGGGGACTATGGCTACACCTTC; CDR3 protein: CASSRSTGDYGYTF
J gene: TRBJ2-5; V gene: TRBV4-1; clone size: -; CDR3 length: 15; D gene: TRBD1; CDR3 DNA: TGCGCCAGCAGCCACCCCGGACAGGCCCCTCCGACCCAGTACTTC; CDR3 protein: CASSHPGQAPPTQYF
J gene: TRBJ1-2; V gene: TRBV3-1/TRBV3-2; clone size: -; CDR3 length: 16; D gene: -; CDR3 DNA: TGTGCCAGCAGCCGTGTACGGACCCGCGGGGCTTATGGCTACACCTTC; CDR3 protein: CASSRVRTRGAYGYTF
J gene: TRBJ1-4; V gene: TRBV28; clone size: -; CDR3 length: 14; D gene: TRBD1; CDR3 DNA: TGTGCCACGGAAGAGGGGGCGGCTAATGAAAAACTGTTTTTT; CDR3 protein: CATEEGAANEKLFF
J gene: TRBJ2-1; V gene: TRBV2; clone size: -; CDR3 length: 15; D gene: TRBD2; CDR3 DNA: TGTGCCAGCAGTGAACCAGCGGGAGTGAGGGATGAGCAGTTCTTC; CDR3 protein: CASSEPAGVRDEQFF
J gene: TRBJ1-2; V gene: TRBV19; clone size: -; CDR3 length: 16; D gene: TRBD1; CDR3 DNA: TGTGCCAGTAGTATAAGTTACAGGGGATCTAACTATGGCTACACCTTC; CDR3 protein: CASSISYRGSNYGYTF
J gene: TRBJ1-2; V gene: TRBV4-1; clone size: -; CDR3 length: 14; D gene: TRBD1; CDR3 DNA: TGCGCCAGCAGTGACAGGGAGGCGGGCTATGGCTACACCTTC; CDR3 protein: CASSDREAGYGYTF
J gene: TRBJ1-5; V gene: TRBV6-2/TRBV6-3; clone size: once; CDR3 length: 14; D gene: TRBD1; CDR3 DNA: TGTGCCAGCAGTCAGACAGGGCGGAATCAGCCCCAGCATTTT; CDR3 protein: CASSQTGRNQPQHF
J gene: TRBJ2-1; V gene: TRBV12-5; clone size: -; CDR3 length: 18; D gene: -; CDR3 DNA: TGTGCTAGTGGTTTGGGGACAGGTCTGGGGGGCTCCTACAATGAGCAGTTCTTC; CDR3 protein: CASGLGTGLGGSYNEQFF
J gene: TRBJ2-7; V gene: TRBV19; clone size: -; CDR3 length: 11; D gene: -; CDR3 DNA: TGTGCCAGTAGTGGGCGACACGAGCAGTACTTC; CDR3 protein: CASSGRHEQYF
J gene: TRBJ1-2; V gene: TRBV10-3; clone size: -; CDR3 length: 14; D gene: -; CDR3 DNA: TGTGCCATCAGTGAGTCTCCCCTAAACTATGGCTACACCTTC; CDR3 protein: CAISESPLNYGYTF
J gene: TRBJ2-1; V gene: TRBV7-8; clone size: -; CDR3 length: 15; D gene: -; CDR3 DNA: TGTGCCAGCAGCCATAACGGGTTCCGTGGCAATGAGCAGTTCTTC; CDR3 protein: CASSHNGFRGNEQFF
J gene: TRBJ2-2; V gene: TRBV12-3/TRBV12-4; clone size: once; CDR3 length: 13; D gene: -; CDR3 DNA: TGTGCCAGCAGTTTGGTAGCCGCCGGGGAGCTGTTTTTT; CDR3 protein: CASSLVAAGELFF
J gene: TRBJ2-1; V gene: TRBV19; clone size: once; CDR3 length: 14; D gene: -; CDR3 DNA: TGTGCCAGTAGTATTACAGGGTTTACCAATGAGCAGTTCTTC; CDR3 protein: CASSITGFTNEQFF
J gene: TRBJ1-2; V gene: TRBV5-4; clone size: -; CDR3 length: 14; D gene: -; CDR3 DNA: TGTGCCAGCAGCTCAGGACTGTTTGGCAATGGCTACACCTTC; CDR3 protein: CASSSGLFGNGYTF
J gene: TRBJ2-1; V gene: TRBV4-2; clone size: -; CDR3 length: 15; D gene: TRBD2; CDR3 DNA: TGTGCCAGCAGCGCCCTAACGGGAGGGCCGAATGAGCAGTTCTTC; CDR3 protein: CASSALTGGPNEQFF
J gene: TRBJ1-1; V gene: TRBV18; clone size: -; CDR3 length: 17; D gene: TRBD1; CDR3 DNA: TGTGCCAGCTCACCAGATACCCTACAGGGGTCGAACACTGAAGCTTTCTTT; CDR3 protein: CASSPDTLQGSNTEAFF
J gene: TRBJ2-7; V gene: TRBV2; clone size: -; CDR3 length: 14; D gene: TRBD1; CDR3 DNA: TGTGCCAGCAGTAGGGGACAGGCGATCTACGAGCAGTACTTC; CDR3 protein: CASSRGQAIYEQYF
J gene: TRBJ1-4; V gene: TRBV29-1; clone size: -; CDR3 length: 13; D gene: -; CDR3 DNA: TGCAGCGTTGGGACAGAACTTAATGAAAAACTGTTTTTT; CDR3 protein: CSVGTELNEKLFF
J gene: TRBJ2-3; V gene: TRBV7-3; clone size: -; CDR3 length: 18; D gene: TRBD2; CDR3 DNA: TGTGCCAGCAGCTTAACAGGACTAGCGGGGCCCAGCACAGATACGCAGTATTTT; CDR3 protein: CASSLTGLAGPSTDTQYF
J gene: TRBJ2-7; V gene: TRBV9; clone size: -; CDR3 length: 15; D gene: TRBD2; CDR3 DNA: TGTGCCAGCAGCGTAGAAAGCGGGGGGGCCTACGAGCAGTACTTC; CDR3 protein: CASSVESGGAYEQYF
J gene: TRBJ1-2; V gene: TRBV6-5; clone size: -; CDR3 length: 15; D gene: TRBD1; CDR3 DNA: TGTGCCAGCAGTTCCACAGGGGGCGCGAACTATGGCTACACCTTC; CDR3 protein: CASSSTGGANYGYTF
J gene: TRBJ2-1; V gene: TRBV7-6; clone size: -; CDR3 length: 15; D gene: -; CDR3 DNA: TGTGCCAGCAGCCTCTCGAGCGGGTACTACAATGAGCAGTTCTTC; CDR3 protein: CASSLSSGYYNEQFF
J gene: TRBJ1-2; V gene: TRBV7-2; clone size: -; CDR3 length: 12; D gene: -; CDR3 DNA: TGTGCCAGCAGCTTGGACAGCTATGGCTACACCTTC; CDR3 protein: CASSLDSYGYTF
J gene: TRBJ2-7; V gene: TRBV28; clone size: -; CDR3 length: 13; D gene: -; CDR3 DNA: TGTGCCAGCAGTTTATCAACACCCTACGAGCAGTACTTC; CDR3 protein: CASSLSTPYEQYF
J gene: TRBJ2-7; V gene: TRBV6-6; clone size: -; CDR3 length: 14; D gene: -; CDR3 DNA: TGTGCCAGCAGTTACGGTCGGGGGAACTACGAGCAGTACTTC; CDR3 protein: CASSYGRGNYEQYF
J gene: TRBJ2-1; V gene: TRBV28; clone size: -; CDR3 length: 15; D gene: -; CDR3 DNA: TGTGCCAGCAGTCTACCAGGGGTACCTTGGAATGAGCAGTTCTTC; CDR3 protein: CASSLPGVPWNEQFF
J gene: TRBJ2-2; V gene: TRBV3-1/TRBV3-2; clone size: -; CDR3 length: 16; D gene: -; CDR3 DNA: TGTGCCAGCTCCTCACGCTGGACCAGGGGGGCCGGGGAGCTGTTTTTT; CDR3 protein: CASSSRWTRGAGELFF
J gene: TRBJ2-7; V gene: TRBV7-7; clone size: -; CDR3 length: 13; D gene: TRBD1; CDR3 DNA: TGTGCTAGTAAGCCGGGACAGGGTAACGAGCAGTACTTC; CDR3 protein: CASKPGQGNEQYF
J gene: TRBJ2-5; V gene: TRBV10-3; clone size: -; CDR3 length: 14; D gene: -; CDR3 DNA: TGTGCCATCAGTGAGATGATTGGGACTGGGACCCAGTACTTC; CDR3 protein: CAISEMIGTGTQYF
J gene: TRBJ2-1; V gene: TRBV6-2/TRBV6-3; clone size: -; CDR3 length: 14; D gene: TRBD1; CDR3 DNA: TGTGCCAGCAGTACAGGGGGCGCCTACAATGAGCAGTTCTTC; CDR3 protein: CASSTGGAYNEQFF
J gene: TRBJ2-7; V gene: TRBV30; clone size: -; CDR3 length: 16; D gene: -; CDR3 DNA: TGTGCCTGGAGTGTACAGGGAGGGGGAAGTAGCTACGAGCAGTACTTC; CDR3 protein: CAWSVQGGGSSYEQYF
J gene: TRBJ2-7; V gene: TRBV10-3; clone size: -; CDR3 length: 16; D gene: TRBD1; CDR3 DNA: TGTGCCATCAGTGAGACAGGACAGGGATCGTCCTACGAGCAGTACTTC; CDR3 protein: CAISETGQGSSYEQYF
J gene: TRBJ1-5; V gene: TRBV19; clone size: few; CDR3 length: 18; D gene: TRBD1; CDR3 DNA: TGTGCCAGTAGTCCCCAACCTCAGACAGGGTTGGGAAATCAGCCCCAGCATTTT; CDR3 protein: CASSPQPQTGLGNQPQHF
J gene: TRBJ2-1; V gene: TRBV7-6; clone size: -; CDR3 length: 20; D gene: TRBD2; CDR3 DNA: TGTGCCAGCAGCTTAGCCCCGTGGCTAGCGGGGGCCCCCCTCTCTAATGAGCAGTTCTTC; CDR3 protein: CASSLAPWLAGAPLSNEQFF
J gene: TRBJ1-1; V gene: TRBV5-5; clone size: once; CDR3 length: 14; D gene: -; CDR3 DNA: TGTGCCAGCAGACGGGGACACATGAACACTGAAGCTTTCTTT; CDR3 protein: CASRRGHMNTEAFF
J gene: TRBJ2-7; V gene: TRBV18; clone size: -; CDR3 length: 13; D gene: -; CDR3 DNA: TGTGCCAGCTCAACCCCTCAGGACTTAGAGCAGTACTTC; CDR3 protein: CASSTPQDLEQYF
J gene: TRBJ2-1; V gene: TRBV6-2/TRBV6-3; clone size: -; CDR3 length: 12; D gene: TRBD1; CDR3 DNA: TGTGCCAGCAGTCAGACAGGGAATGAGCAGTTCTTC; CDR3 protein: CASSQTGNEQFF
J gene: TRBJ2-7; V gene: TRBV7-6; clone size: -; CDR3 length: 14; D gene: TRBD2; CDR3 DNA: TGTGCCAGCAGCCCCGGGGGGGCGGGTTACGAGCAGTACTTC; CDR3 protein: CASSPGGAGYEQYF